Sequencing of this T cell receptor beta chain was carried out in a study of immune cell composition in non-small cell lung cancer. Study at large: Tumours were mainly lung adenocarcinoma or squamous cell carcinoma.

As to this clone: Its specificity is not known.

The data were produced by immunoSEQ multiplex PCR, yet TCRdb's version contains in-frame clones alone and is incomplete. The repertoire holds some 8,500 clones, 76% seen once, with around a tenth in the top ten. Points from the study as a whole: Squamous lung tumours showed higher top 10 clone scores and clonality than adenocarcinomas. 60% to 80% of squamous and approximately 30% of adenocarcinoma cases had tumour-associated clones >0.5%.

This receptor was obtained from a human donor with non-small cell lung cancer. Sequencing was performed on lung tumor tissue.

The CDR3 bases are TGTGCCAGCAGCTCTGGGGACAGGTTGCGTTCCGGCTACACCTTC. Residues: CASSSGDRLRSGYTF. The V call is TRBV7-3, the J call TRBJ1-2; 8 nucleotides agree with TRBD1. This CDR3 has 15 amino acids. V was clipped by 4 bases and J by 8 bases; unmatched bases: 12. From germline, CDR1 is SGHTA and CDR2 FQGTGA.